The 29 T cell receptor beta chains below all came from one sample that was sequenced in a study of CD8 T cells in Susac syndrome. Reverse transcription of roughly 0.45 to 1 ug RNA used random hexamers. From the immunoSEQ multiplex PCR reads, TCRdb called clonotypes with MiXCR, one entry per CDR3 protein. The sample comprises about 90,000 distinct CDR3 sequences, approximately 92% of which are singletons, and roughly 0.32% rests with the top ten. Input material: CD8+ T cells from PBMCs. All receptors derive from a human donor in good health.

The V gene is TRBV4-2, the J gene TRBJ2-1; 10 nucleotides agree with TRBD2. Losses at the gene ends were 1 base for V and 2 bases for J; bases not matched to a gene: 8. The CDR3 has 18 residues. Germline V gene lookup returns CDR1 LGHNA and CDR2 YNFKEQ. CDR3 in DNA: TGTGCCAGCAGCCAAGCCCCCCTAGCGGGGGAGACCTACAATGAGCAGTTCTTC. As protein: CASSQAPLAGETYNEQFF.

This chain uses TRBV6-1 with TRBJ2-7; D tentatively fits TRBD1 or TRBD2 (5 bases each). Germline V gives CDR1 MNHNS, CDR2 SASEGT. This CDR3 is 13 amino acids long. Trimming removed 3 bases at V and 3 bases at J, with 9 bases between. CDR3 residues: CASSEGDGYEQYF. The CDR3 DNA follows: TGTGCCAGCAGTGAGGGGGACGGCTACGAGCAGTACTTC.

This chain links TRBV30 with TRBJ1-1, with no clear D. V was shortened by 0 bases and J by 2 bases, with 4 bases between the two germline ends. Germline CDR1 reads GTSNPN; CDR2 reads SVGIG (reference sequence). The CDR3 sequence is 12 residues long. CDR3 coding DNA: TGTGCCTGGAGTGTACTCAACACTGAAGCTTTCTTT. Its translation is CAWSVLNTEAFF.

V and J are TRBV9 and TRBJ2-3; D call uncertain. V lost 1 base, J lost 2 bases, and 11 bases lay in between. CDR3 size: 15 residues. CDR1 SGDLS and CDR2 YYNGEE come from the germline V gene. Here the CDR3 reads CASSVYGQYTDTQYF. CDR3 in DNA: TGTGCCAGCAGCGTATATGGGCAATACACAGATACGCAGTATTTT.

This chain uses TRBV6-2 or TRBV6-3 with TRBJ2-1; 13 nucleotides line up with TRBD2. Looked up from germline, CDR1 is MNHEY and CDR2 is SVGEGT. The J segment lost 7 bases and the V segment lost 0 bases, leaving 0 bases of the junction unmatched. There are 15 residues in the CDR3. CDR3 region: CASSYSLAGGNEQFF. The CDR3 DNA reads TGTGCCAGCAGTTACTCACTAGCGGGGGGGAATGAGCAGTTCTTC.

This CDR3 is CAISESREADTQYF. The CDR3 coding sequence is TGTGCCATCAGTGAGTCGAGGGAGGCAGATACGCAGTATTTT. The V and J genes are TRBV10-3 and TRBJ2-3, with a weak D call TRBD2 (6 bases). Germline V gene lookup returns CDR1 ENHRY and CDR2 SYGVKD. Trimming left V 0 bases short and J 4 bases short, with 8 bases between. The CDR3 is 14 amino acids.

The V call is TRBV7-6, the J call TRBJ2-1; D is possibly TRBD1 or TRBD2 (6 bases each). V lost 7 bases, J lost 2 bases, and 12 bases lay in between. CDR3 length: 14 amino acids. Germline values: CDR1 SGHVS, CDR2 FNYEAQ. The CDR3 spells CASTWGAAYNEQFF. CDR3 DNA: TGTGCCAGCACTTGGGGGGCCGCCTACAATGAGCAGTTCTTC.

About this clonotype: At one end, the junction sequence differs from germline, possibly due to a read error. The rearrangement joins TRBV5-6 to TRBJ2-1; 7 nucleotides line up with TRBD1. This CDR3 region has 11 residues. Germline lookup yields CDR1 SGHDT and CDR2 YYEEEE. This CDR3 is CASSLEDRPSF. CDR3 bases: TGTGCCAGCAGCTTGGAGGACAGGCCATCCTTC.

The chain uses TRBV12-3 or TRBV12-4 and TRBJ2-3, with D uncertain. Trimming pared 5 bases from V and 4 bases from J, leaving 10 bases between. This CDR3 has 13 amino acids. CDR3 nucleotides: TGTGCCAGCAGTCTGTTCGACTCAGATACGCAGTATTTT. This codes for CASSLFDSDTQYF.

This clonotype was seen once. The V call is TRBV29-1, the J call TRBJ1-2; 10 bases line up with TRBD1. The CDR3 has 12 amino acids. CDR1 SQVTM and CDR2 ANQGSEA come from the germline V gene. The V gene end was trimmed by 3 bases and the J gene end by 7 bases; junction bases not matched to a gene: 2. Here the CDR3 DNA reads TGCAGCGTTGAGGGGGACAGGGGTGGCTACACCTTC. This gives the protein CSVEGDRGGYTF.

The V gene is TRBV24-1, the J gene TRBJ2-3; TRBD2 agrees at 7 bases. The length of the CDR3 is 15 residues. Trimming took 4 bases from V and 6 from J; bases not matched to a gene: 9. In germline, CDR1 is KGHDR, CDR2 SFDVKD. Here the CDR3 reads CATSERRGSSDTQYF. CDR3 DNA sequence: TGTGCCACCAGTGAAAGGCGGGGGAGTTCGGATACGCAGTATTTT.

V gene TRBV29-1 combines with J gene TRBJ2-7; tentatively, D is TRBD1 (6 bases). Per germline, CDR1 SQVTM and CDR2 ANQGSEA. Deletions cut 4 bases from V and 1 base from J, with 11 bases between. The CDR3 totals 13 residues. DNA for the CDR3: TGCAGCGTTGTATGGGGGCTTTCCTACGAGCAGTACTTC. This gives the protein CSVVWGLSYEQYF.

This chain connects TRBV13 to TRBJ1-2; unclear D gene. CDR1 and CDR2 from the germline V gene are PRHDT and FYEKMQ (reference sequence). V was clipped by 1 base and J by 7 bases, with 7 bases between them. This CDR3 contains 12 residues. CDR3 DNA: TGTGCCAGCAGCTTAGATGTACCTGGCTACACCTTC. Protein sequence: CASSLDVPGYTF.

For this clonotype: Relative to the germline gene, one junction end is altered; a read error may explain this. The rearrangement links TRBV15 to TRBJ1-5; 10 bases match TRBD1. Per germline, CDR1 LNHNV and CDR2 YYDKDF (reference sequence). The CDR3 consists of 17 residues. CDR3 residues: CATRRDRGLGRNQPQHF. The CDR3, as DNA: TGTGCCACCAGAAGAGACAGGGGGCTTGGGCGCAATCAGCCCCAGCATTTT.

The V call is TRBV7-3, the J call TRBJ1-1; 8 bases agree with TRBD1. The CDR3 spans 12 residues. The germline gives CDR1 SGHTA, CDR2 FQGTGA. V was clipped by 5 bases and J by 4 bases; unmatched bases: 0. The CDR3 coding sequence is TGTGCCAGCAGCACAGGGGGCACTGAAGCTTTCTTT. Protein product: CASSTGGTEAFF.

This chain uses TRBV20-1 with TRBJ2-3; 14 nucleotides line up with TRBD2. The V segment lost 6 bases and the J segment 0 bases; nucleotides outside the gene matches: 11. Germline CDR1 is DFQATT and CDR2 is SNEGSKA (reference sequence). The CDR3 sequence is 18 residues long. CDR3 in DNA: TGCAGTGCCCTGGGACTAGCGGGGGAGTTATTTAGCACAGATACGCAGTATTTT. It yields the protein CSALGLAGELFSTDTQYF.

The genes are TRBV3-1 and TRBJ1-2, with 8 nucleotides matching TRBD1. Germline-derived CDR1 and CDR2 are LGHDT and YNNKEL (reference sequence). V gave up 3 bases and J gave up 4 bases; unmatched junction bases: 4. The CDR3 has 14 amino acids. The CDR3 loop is CASSHPGQGYGYTF. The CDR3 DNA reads TGTGCCAGCAGCCACCCCGGACAGGGCTATGGCTACACCTTC.

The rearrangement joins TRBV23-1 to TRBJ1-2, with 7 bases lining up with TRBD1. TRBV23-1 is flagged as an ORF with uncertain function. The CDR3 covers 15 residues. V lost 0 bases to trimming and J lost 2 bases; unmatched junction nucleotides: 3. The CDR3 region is CASSQSTGQNYGYTF. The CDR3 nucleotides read TGCGCCAGCAGTCAATCTACGGGACAGAACTATGGCTACACCTTC.

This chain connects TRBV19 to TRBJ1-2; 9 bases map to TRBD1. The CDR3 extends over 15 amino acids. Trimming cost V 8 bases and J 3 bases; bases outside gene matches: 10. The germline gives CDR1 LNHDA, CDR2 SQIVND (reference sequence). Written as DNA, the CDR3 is TGTGCCAGTCAAACAGGGGGCGCACCCTACTATGGCTACACCTTC. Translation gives CASQTGGAPYYGYTF.

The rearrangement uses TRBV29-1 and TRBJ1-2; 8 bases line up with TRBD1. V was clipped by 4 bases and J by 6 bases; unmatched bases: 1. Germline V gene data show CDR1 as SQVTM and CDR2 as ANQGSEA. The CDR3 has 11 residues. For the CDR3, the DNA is TGCAGCGTTGTGACAGGGGATGGCTACACCTTC. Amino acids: CSVVTGDGYTF.

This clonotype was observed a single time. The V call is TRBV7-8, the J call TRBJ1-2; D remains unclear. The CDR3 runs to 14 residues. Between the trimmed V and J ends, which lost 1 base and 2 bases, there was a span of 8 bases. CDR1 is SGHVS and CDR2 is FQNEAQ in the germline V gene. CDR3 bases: TGTGCCAGCAGCTTAGAGTGGCAGAACTATGGCTACACCTTC. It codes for CASSLEWQNYGYTF. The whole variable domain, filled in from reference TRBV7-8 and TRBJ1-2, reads GAGVSQSPRYKVAKRGQDVALRCDPISGHVSLFWYQQALGQGPEFLTYFQNEAQLDKSGLPSDRFFAERPEGSVSTLKIQRTQQEDSAVYLCASSLEWQNYGYTFGSGTRLTVV.

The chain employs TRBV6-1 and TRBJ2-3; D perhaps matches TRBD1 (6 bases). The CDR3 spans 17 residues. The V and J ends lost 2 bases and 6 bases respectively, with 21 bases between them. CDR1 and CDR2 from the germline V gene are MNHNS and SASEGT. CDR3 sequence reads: CASSESWSGTRRDTQYF. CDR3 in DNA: TGTGCCAGCAGTGAATCTTGGTCCGGGACAAGAAGGGATACGCAGTATTTT.

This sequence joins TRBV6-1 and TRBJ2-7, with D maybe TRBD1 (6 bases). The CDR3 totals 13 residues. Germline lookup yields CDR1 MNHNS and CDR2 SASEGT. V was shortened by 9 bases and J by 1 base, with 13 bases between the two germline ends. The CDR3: CASAYDRSYEQYF. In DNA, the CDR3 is TGTGCCAGTGCCTATGACAGGTCCTACGAGCAGTACTTC.

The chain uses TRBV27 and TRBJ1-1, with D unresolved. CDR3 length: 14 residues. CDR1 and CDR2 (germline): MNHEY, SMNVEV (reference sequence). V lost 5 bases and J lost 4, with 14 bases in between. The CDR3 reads CASSLTVDPTEAFF. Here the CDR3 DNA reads TGTGCCAGCAGTCTAACAGTAGATCCCACTGAAGCTTTCTTT.

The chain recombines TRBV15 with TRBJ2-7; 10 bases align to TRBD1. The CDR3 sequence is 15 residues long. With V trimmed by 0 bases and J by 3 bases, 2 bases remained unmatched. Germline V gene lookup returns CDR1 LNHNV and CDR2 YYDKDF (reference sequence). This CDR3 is CATSRDRTGGYEQYF. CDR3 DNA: TGTGCCACCAGCAGAGATCGGACAGGGGGCTACGAGCAGTACTTC.

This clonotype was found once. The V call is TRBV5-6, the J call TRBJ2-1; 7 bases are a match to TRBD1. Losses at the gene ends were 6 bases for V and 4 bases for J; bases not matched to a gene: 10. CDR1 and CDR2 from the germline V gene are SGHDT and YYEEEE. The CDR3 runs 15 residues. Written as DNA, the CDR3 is TGTGCCAGCACCACTGGGACAGCGTCTTACAATGAGCAGTTCTTC. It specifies CASTTGTASYNEQFF. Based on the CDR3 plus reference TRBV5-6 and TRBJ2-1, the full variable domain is DAGVTQSPTHLIKTRGQQVTLRCSPKSGHDTVSWYQQALGQGPQFIFQYYEEEERQRGNFPDRFSGHQFPNYSSELNVNALLLGDSALYLCASTTGTASYNEQFFGPGTRLTVL.

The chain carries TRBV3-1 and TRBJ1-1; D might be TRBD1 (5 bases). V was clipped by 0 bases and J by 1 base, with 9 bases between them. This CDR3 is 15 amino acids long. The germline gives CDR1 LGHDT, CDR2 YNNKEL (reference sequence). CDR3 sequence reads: CASSQDAGQNTEAFF. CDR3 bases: TGTGCCAGCAGCCAAGATGCAGGGCAGAACACTGAAGCTTTCTTT.

This chain's CDR3 is CASSLLTSDGTQYF. CDR3 nucleotides: TGTGCCAGCAGCTTGCTGACTAGCGACGGTACGCAGTATTTT. The chain is built from TRBV7-8 and TRBJ2-3, with TRBD2 matching 8 bases. Germline CDR1 SGHVS, CDR2 FQNEAQ. The junction had 7 bases not matched to a gene; V was cut back by 3 bases and J by 8 bases. This CDR3 has 14 residues.

In DNA form, the CDR3 reads TGTGCCACCAGCAGCGGGGGGCTTGGTGGCTACACCTTC. Its protein is CATSSGGLGGYTF. The chain has TRBV15 and TRBJ1-2, with D possibly being TRBD1 (6 bases). Trimming pared 3 bases from V and 7 bases from J, leaving 12 bases between. Germline-derived CDR1 and CDR2 are LNHNV and YYDKDF (reference sequence). The length of the CDR3 is 13 residues.